The sequence of this TCR beta chain was determined in a study of response to subunit inactivated influenza vaccine. Study-wide findings and caveats: Authors suggested each seasonal flu vaccination may recruit only limited numbers of new T cells.

This clonotype has at least ten counts. Its antigen is not known. TCRdb processed the RT-PCR reads anew with MiXCR; each CDR3 protein has one entry. The profile covers 500,000 to 600,000 distinct CDR3 sequences, with 16% appearing a single time and less than 4% taken by the ten largest. The CDR3 runs 12 residues. The germline V gene encodes CDR1 SQVTM and CDR2 ANQGSEA. Losses at the gene ends were 6 bases for V and 3 bases for J; bases not matched to a gene: 4. The gene calls are TRBV29-1 and TRBJ2-7; 8 nucleotides match TRBD1. This TCR derives from a man aged 50 to 69 who received an inactivated influenza vaccine. The specimen was CD4+ T cells sorted from PBMCs, collected 23 to 25 months after vaccination. The CDR3 is CSVSQGDYEQYF. CDR3 nucleotide sequence: TGCAGCGTATCACAGGGGGACTACGAGCAGTACTTC.